These 22 T cell receptor beta chains originate from one sample sequenced in a study of shared clonotypes between healthy human individuals. Sequencing used immunoSEQ multiplex PCR; TCRdb keeps in-frame clones, though not all of them. The data hold about 1.5 million clones, with roughly 96% observed a single time. Sequencing used naive CD4+ T cells sorted from blood. The subset is: CD45RA+ positively selected. All receptors come from a man aged 25 to 40 in good health.

Points on this clone: The sample carries other DNA sequences with the same CDR3. The rearrangement links TRBV18 to TRBJ1-1; D unresolved. Trimming took off 1 base at V and 2 bases at J, with 5 bases between the two ends. CDR3 length equals 13 residues. The germline V gene has CDR1 KGHSH and CDR2 LQKENI. The CDR3 loop reads CASSPQGNTEAFF. The CDR3 DNA reads TGTGCCAGCTCACCACAGGGAAACACTGAAGCTTTCTTT.

V and J are TRBV6-6 and TRBJ2-7, with 7 bases identical to TRBD1. Trimming cost V 4 bases and J 4 bases; bases outside gene matches: 7. The CDR3 totals 14 residues. Germline V gene sequence: CDR1 MNHNY, CDR2 SVGAGI (reference sequence). This CDR3 is CASSSRDSGYEQYF. In nucleotides, the CDR3 is TGTGCCAGCAGTTCCCGGGACAGTGGTTACGAGCAGTACTTC.

The chain joins TRBV5-1 to TRBJ2-2, with D hard to call. Germline loops: CDR1 SGHRS, CDR2 YFSETQ. The CDR3 is 14 amino acids. V lost 1 base to trimming and J lost 7 bases, with 11 bases between them. CDR3 in DNA: TGCGCCAGCAGCTTGATTGAAACGAGCGGGGAGCTGTTTTTT. Amino acid sequence: CASSLIETSGELFF.

The V gene is TRBV10-1, the J gene TRBJ2-7; 8 positions match TRBD2. J gave up 6 bases and V 4 bases, and 11 bases lay outside the gene matches. The CDR3 runs to 15 residues. Germline loops: CDR1 WNHNN, CDR2 SYGVQD (reference sequence). The CDR3 DNA sequence: TGCGCCAGCAGTGGCCCCTGGGCGGGAGGAACCGAGCAGTACTTC. Translation: CASSGPWAGGTEQYF.

For this clone: Other DNA variants within this sample encode the same CDR3. The chain has TRBV18 and TRBJ1-1; 7 bases agree with TRBD1. Germline V gene lookup returns CDR1 KGHSH and CDR2 LQKENI. The CDR3 has 15 amino acids. Trimming cost V 1 base and J 2 bases; bases outside gene matches: 4. CDR3 nucleotide sequence: TGTGCCAGCTCACCACGCACAGGGGTAAACACTGAAGCTTTCTTT. Encoded protein: CASSPRTGVNTEAFF. Together with reference TRBV18 and TRBJ1-1, the CDR3 gives the full variable domain: NAGVMQNPRHLVRRRGQEARLRCSPMKGHSHVYWYRQLPEEGLKFMVYLQKENIIDESGMPKERFSAEFPKEGPSILRIQQVVRGDSAAYFCASSPRTGVNTEAFFGQGTRLTVV.

CDR3 nucleotides: TGTGCCAGCAGTATCAAGACTAGCTCCTACGAGCAGTACTTC. Translation gives CASSIKTSSYEQYF. This chain joins TRBV27 and TRBJ2-7; D might be TRBD2 (6 bases). CDR3 length: 14 residues. Germline V CDR1 and CDR2: MNHEY, SMNVEV (reference sequence). The ends were cut back, 5 bases at V and 0 bases at J, with 11 bases in the middle.

The J gene is TRBJ2-1, the V gene TRBV5-1; the match to TRBD1 covers 10 bases. Germline assignment: CDR1 SGHRS and CDR2 YFSETQ. The V and J ends lost 3 bases and 7 bases, in that order; junction bases with no gene match: 10. The CDR3 runs 16 residues. CDR3 in amino acids: CASSSWSGQGENEQFF. CDR3 DNA sequence: TGCGCCAGCAGCTCCTGGAGTGGACAGGGGGAGAATGAGCAGTTCTTC.

CDR3 coding DNA: TGTGCCATCATGGGGGACTCCTACAATGAGCAGTTCTTC. It specifies CAIMGDSYNEQFF. The J gene is TRBJ2-1, the V gene TRBV10-3; D may match TRBD1 or TRBD2 (5 bases each). The CDR3 runs to 13 residues. Between the trimmed V and J ends, which lost 7 bases and 0 bases, there was a span of 7 bases. Germline lookup yields CDR1 ENHRY and CDR2 SYGVKD.

V is TRBV7-9 and J is TRBJ1-5; D may be TRBD1 (6 bases). CDR1 and CDR2 (germline): SEHNR, FQNEAQ (reference sequence). CDR3 size: 14 residues. The ends were cut back, 2 bases at V and 7 bases at J, with 12 bases in the middle. CDR3 amino acids: CASSLRAGEQPQHF. Written as DNA, the CDR3 is TGTGCCAGCAGCTTAAGGGCAGGGGAGCAGCCCCAGCATTTT.

The chain combines TRBV18 with TRBJ2-1; maybe TRBD2 (6 bases). Germline CDR1 is KGHSH and CDR2 is LQKENI. The CDR3 contains 15 residues. Trimming left V 4 bases short and J 7 bases short, with 17 bases between. The CDR3: CASSLNFRSGNEQFF. CDR3 nucleotides: TGTGCCAGCTCACTAAATTTCAGGAGCGGGAATGAGCAGTTCTTC. Combining the CDR3 with reference TRBV18 and TRBJ2-1 gives the whole variable domain NAGVMQNPRHLVRRRGQEARLRCSPMKGHSHVYWYRQLPEEGLKFMVYLQKENIIDESGMPKERFSAEFPKEGPSILRIQQVVRGDSAAYFCASSLNFRSGNEQFFGPGTRLTVL.

The chain couples TRBV27 to TRBJ2-1, with 9 bases matching TRBD2. The CDR3 is 16 residues long. V dropped 6 bases and J dropped 5; count of bases not matched to a gene: 11. CDR1 MNHEY and CDR2 SMNVEV come from the germline V gene (reference sequence). As DNA, the CDR3 is TGTGCCAGCAGGAGCTGGGCGGGAGGGCCGCACAATGAGCAGTTCTTC. Its translation: CASRSWAGGPHNEQFF.

The chain links TRBV5-4 to TRBJ1-2; 8 bases match TRBD1. CDR1 is SGHNT, CDR2 YYREEE, per germline (reference sequence). The length of the CDR3 is 17 residues. The ends lost 4 bases at V and 8 bases at J; junction bases unmatched: 19. CDR3 amino acids: CASSPGQAILPPGGYTF. The CDR3 DNA reads as TGTGCCAGCAGCCCGGGACAGGCTATCCTCCCCCCCGGGGGCTACACCTTC.

V and J are TRBV15 and TRBJ2-2, with D perhaps given as TRBD1 or TRBD2 (5 bases each). CDR1 is LNHNV and CDR2 is YYDKDF in the germline V gene (reference sequence). The CDR3 has 16 amino acids. V was pared by 4 bases and J by 5 bases, with 17 bases between. For the CDR3, the DNA is TGTGCCACCAGCACCCCGGGGCCCGGGAAAACCGGGGAGCTGTTTTTT. Protein product: CATSTPGPGKTGELFF.

This chain connects TRBV28 to TRBJ2-7; D is uncertain. Trimming pared 3 bases from V and 5 bases from J, leaving 5 bases between. CDR3 length equals 11 residues. Germline assignment: CDR1 MDHEN and CDR2 SYDVKM. CDR3 amino acids: CASSFLNEQYF. As DNA, the CDR3 is TGTGCCAGCAGTTTCTTGAACGAGCAGTACTTC.

The chain recombines TRBV28 with TRBJ1-2; D remains ambiguous. The germline V gene encodes CDR1 MDHEN and CDR2 SYDVKM. CDR3 size: 13 residues. The V and J ends lost 3 bases and 2 bases respectively, with 7 bases between them. The CDR3 nucleotides read TGTGCCAGCAGTTTCTCCGACAACTATGGCTACACCTTC. Protein product: CASSFSDNYGYTF.

This clone was seen once. The chain joins TRBV9 to TRBJ1-1; no reliable D call. Germline CDR1 and CDR2: SGDLS and YYNGEE. V dropped 1 base and J dropped 2 bases, with 6 bases sitting between them. CDR3 length: 13 residues. The CDR3 spells CASSVFANTEAFF. CDR3 DNA sequence: TGTGCCAGCAGCGTATTTGCTAACACTGAAGCTTTCTTT.

As to this clone: One end of the junction is discordant with germline, which a read error may explain. The rearrangement links TRBV7-7 to TRBJ2-3; 13 nucleotides line up with TRBD2. Germline V gives CDR1 SSHAT, CDR2 FNYEAQ (reference sequence). This CDR3 is 15 amino acids long. The CDR3 here is CASSLRLAGGDTQYF. CDR3 coding DNA: TGTGCTAGCAGCCTGAGACTAGCGGGAGGAGATACGCAGTATTTT.

CDR3 in amino acids: CASSVAGTSGNEQFF. The CDR3 nucleotides read TGTGCCAGCAGCGTAGCAGGGACTAGCGGGAATGAGCAGTTCTTC. The V and J genes are TRBV9 and TRBJ2-1, with 12 bases identical to TRBD2. CDR3 size: 15 residues. V lost 0 bases to trimming and J lost 7 bases; unmatched junction nucleotides: 2. Germline values: CDR1 SGDLS, CDR2 YYNGEE. Full variable domain (missing parts from reference TRBV9 and TRBJ2-1): DSGVTQTPKHLITATGQRVTLRCSPRSGDLSVYWYQQSLDQGLQFLIQYYNGEERAKGNILERFSAQQFPDLHSELNLSSLELGDSALYFCASSVAGTSGNEQFFGPGTRLTVL.

CDR3 coding DNA: TGTGCCAGCAGCTTGGCGGCTGAGCAGTTCTTC. Its protein is CASSLAAEQFF. The chain employs TRBV5-6 and TRBJ2-1; D is unresolved. Trimming pared 0 bases from V and 9 bases from J, leaving 4 bases between. Per the germline V gene, CDR1 is SGHDT and CDR2 is YYEEEE. This CDR3 contains 11 residues.

The chain employs TRBV18 and TRBJ2-1, with 8 nucleotides matching TRBD2. The J segment lost 7 bases and the V segment lost 3 bases, leaving 8 bases of the junction unmatched. This CDR3 region has 15 residues. Germline-derived CDR1 and CDR2 are KGHSH and LQKENI. CDR3 amino acids: CASSPGTRFTNEQFF. In DNA, the CDR3 is TGTGCCAGCTCACCGGGGACTAGGTTCACTAATGAGCAGTTCTTC.

The CDR3 region is CATSRADQLNTEAFF. CDR3 DNA sequence: TGTGCCACCAGCAGAGCGGATCAATTGAACACTGAAGCTTTCTTT. The rearrangement joins TRBV15 to TRBJ1-1; D gene unclear. V was pared by 1 base and J by 0 bases, with 9 bases between. The CDR3 is 15 amino acids. CDR1 LNHNV and CDR2 YYDKDF come from the germline V gene (reference sequence). Based on the CDR3 plus reference TRBV15 and TRBJ1-1, the full variable domain is DAMVIQNPRYQVTQFGKPVTLSCSQTLNHNVMYWYQQKSSQAPKLLFHYYDKDFNNEADTPDNFQSRRPNTSFCFLDIRSPGLGDTAMYLCATSRADQLNTEAFFGQGTRLTVV.

The rearrangement joins TRBV15 to TRBJ2-2; D unresolved. The germline gives CDR1 LNHNV, CDR2 YYDKDF (reference sequence). This CDR3 comprises 13 residues. Trimming cost V 1 base and J 6 bases, with 6 bases left between them. The CDR3 DNA sequence: TGTGCCACCAGCAGAGGGTTTGCCGGGGAGCTGTTTTTT. Protein product: CATSRGFAGELFF.